This T cell receptor beta chain is from a study of blood T cell repertoires in COVID-19. Whole-study context: Acute and convalescent COVID-19 samples came from the United States, Italy and Spain. T cells, B-cell-depleted T cells, or PBMCs provided the cDNA or gDNA that served as material.

Per germline, CDR1 SGDLS and CDR2 YYNGEE. Trimming removed 4 bases at V and 4 bases at J, with 11 bases between. This CDR3 comprises 13 residues. Original data processing: For nucleated cells, counts were estimated from reference gene primer amplification. Profiling relied on immunoSEQ multiplex PCR, and the TCRdb table lists in-frame clones only, not all of them. D and trimming were read from the DNA, whereas the V and J calls and clone size are those reported in that table. The sample holds about 180,000 clones, 75% to 85% seen once. This clone turned up a few times. The material sequenced was peripheral blood. The sequence was obtained from a human donor in a cohort sampled during active COVID-19. The chain combines TRBV9 with TRBJ1-1; D is perhaps TRBD1 (6 bases). As DNA, the CDR3 is TGTGCCAGCAGCACACAGGGCGGCACTGAAGCTTTCTTT. Protein: CASSTQGGTEAFF.